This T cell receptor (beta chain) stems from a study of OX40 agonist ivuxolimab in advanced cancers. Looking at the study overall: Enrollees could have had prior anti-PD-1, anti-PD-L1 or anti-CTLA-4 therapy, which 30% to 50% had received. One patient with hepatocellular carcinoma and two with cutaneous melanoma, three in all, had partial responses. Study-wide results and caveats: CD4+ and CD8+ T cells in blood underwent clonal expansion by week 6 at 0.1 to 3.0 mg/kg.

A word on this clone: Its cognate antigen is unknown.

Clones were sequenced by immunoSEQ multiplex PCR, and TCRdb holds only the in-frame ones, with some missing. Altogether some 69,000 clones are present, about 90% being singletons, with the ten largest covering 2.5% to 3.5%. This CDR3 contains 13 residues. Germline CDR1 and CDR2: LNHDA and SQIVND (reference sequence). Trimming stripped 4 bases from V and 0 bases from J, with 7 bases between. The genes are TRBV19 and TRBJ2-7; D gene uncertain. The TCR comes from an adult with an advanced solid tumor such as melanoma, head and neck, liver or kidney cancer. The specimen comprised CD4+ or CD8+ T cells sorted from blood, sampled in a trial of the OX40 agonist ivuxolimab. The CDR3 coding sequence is TGTGCCAGTAGTACATGGAGCTCCTACGAGCAGTACTTC. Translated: CASSTWSSYEQYF.